These T cell receptor beta chains were read from a single sample in a study of cytomegalovirus exposure and HLA in healthy donors. The repertoire was sequenced with immunoSEQ multiplex PCR; TCRdb's copy has only in-frame clones and lacks some. Among about 270,000 clones listed, roughly 90% were seen once. Sequenced sample: PBMCs. Receptor source: a man aged 40-50 years in good health and CMV-seropositive. The CDR3 runs from the conserved cysteine through the conserved F or W. Fields, in order: clone size, V gene, J gene, D gene, CDR3 protein, CDR3 DNA. The D gene is left open where the match is weak. Clone sizes are given selectively: once, few, many, or a class where the clone is expanded.

>NA|TRBV27|TRBJ2-1|NA
CASTHNSPYNEQFF
TGTGCCAGCACTCATAATAGCCCTTACAATGAGCAGTTCTTC
>NA|TRBV6-5|TRBJ2-7|TRBD1
CASSLRGGQGFYEQCF
TGTGCCAGCAGTTTACGTGGGGGACAGGGGTTTTACGAGCAGTGCTTC
>NA|TRBV6-7|TRBJ2-7|TRBD1
CASSMDRGPYEQYF
TGTGCCAGCAGCATGGACAGGGGGCCCTACGAGCAGTACTTC
>NA|TRBV29-1|TRBJ2-1|NA
CSVASSDTYNEQFF
TGCAGCGTTGCTTCTAGCGACACTTACAATGAGCAGTTCTTC
>NA|TRBV18|TRBJ2-5|TRBD2
CASSPGLVQETQYF
TGTGCCAGCTCACCGGGACTAGTACAAGAGACCCAGTACTTC
>NA|TRBV19|TRBJ2-3|TRBD2
CASQQWAGGPADTQYF
TGTGCCAGCCAGCAATGGGCGGGAGGGCCGGCAGATACGCAGTATTTT
>NA|TRBV28|TRBJ1-5|NA
CASRSTNQPQHF
TGTGCCAGCAGGAGTACCAATCAGCCCCAGCATTTT
>NA|TRBV7-2|TRBJ1-1|TRBD1
CASSSWTGTTEAFF
TGTGCCAGCAGCTCATGGACAGGGACCACTGAAGCTTTCTTT
>NA|TRBV7-9|TRBJ1-5|TRBD1
CASSSAATGGNQPQHF
TGTGCCAGCAGCTCGGCCGCTACAGGGGGGAATCAGCCCCAGCATTTT
>NA|TRBV5-6|TRBJ1-1|NA
CASSSGLGNPEAFF
TGTGCCAGCAGTTCGGGACTGGGCAACCCTGAAGCTTTCTTT
>few|TRBV4-1|TRBJ1-1|TRBD1
CASSQGTGINTEAFF
TGCGCCAGCAGCCAAGGGACAGGTATTAACACTGAAGCTTTCTTT
>NA|TRBV6-5|TRBJ1-6|TRBD1
CASSLGQGVRSPLHF
TGTGCCAGCAGCCTGGGACAGGGAGTAAGGTCACCCCTCCACTTT
>NA|TRBV28|TRBJ2-7|NA
CASSLQGTYEQYF
TGTGCCAGCAGTTTACAGGGCACCTACGAGCAGTACTTC
>NA|TRBV5-4|TRBJ2-7|TRBD2
CASSPSGTSGRVTYEQYF
TGTGCCAGCAGCCCTTCCGGGACTAGCGGGAGAGTAACCTACGAGCAGTACTTC
>NA|TRBV19|TRBJ1-5|NA
CAIGAGGWNQPQHF
TGTGCCATAGGGGCTGGGGGCTGGAATCAGCCCCAGCATTTT
>NA|TRBV7-6|TRBJ2-7|NA
CASSLGQLSYEQYF
TGTGCCAGCAGCTTAGGACAGCTCTCCTACGAGCAGTACTTC
>NA|TRBV30|TRBJ2-3|TRBD2
CAWSVGAGFTDTQYF
TGTGCCTGGAGTGTCGGAGCGGGGTTCACAGATACGCAGTATTTT
>NA|TRBV10-3|TRBJ2-5|TRBD1
CAIRGQEETQYF
TGTGCCATCAGAGGACAGGAGGAGACCCAGTACTTC
>NA|TRBV29-1|TRBJ1-4|TRBD1
CSTTGGQNNEKLFF
TGCAGCACTACAGGGGGCCAGAATAATGAAAAACTGTTTTTT
>NA|TRBV25-1|TRBJ1-1|TRBD1
CASSGGTGGRTEAFF
TGTGCCAGCAGTGGAGGGACAGGTGGGCGGACTGAAGCTTTCTTT
>NA|TRBV6-6|TRBJ1-1|NA
CASSYSSGDNTEAFF
TGTGCCAGCAGTTACTCATCGGGGGATAACACTGAAGCTTTCTTT
>NA|TRBV28|TRBJ1-4|NA
CASSAPLRGSNEKLFF
TGTGCCAGCAGCGCACCCCTAAGGGGGTCTAATGAAAAACTGTTTTTT